This T cell receptor beta chain was identified in a study of blood T cell repertoires in COVID-19. Study background: The United States, Italy and Spain supplied acute and convalescent COVID-19 samples. The cDNA or gDNA used as material had been derived from T cells, B-cell-depleted T cells, or PBMCs.

Original processing methods: Amplification of reference gene primers was used by the study to estimate nucleated cell counts. TCRdb keeps only in-frame clones here, not all; method: immunoSEQ multiplex PCR. D and trimming come from the DNA, and the V and J calls and clone size come from that table. The sample records about 220,000 clones, around 81% being singletons. There are 16 residues in the CDR3. The germline V gene encodes CDR1 MNHNS and CDR2 SASEGT. Between the trimmed V and J ends, which lost 3 bases and 7 bases, there was a span of 16 bases. The sample comprised peripheral blood. This TCR was sampled from a woman in her thirties who had recovered from COVID-19. This chain uses TRBV6-1 with TRBJ1-6; D not resolved. The DNA of the CDR3 is TGTGCCAGCAGTGAGCAGACTCCTATAGGAAATTCACCCCTCCACTTT. Translation gives CASSEQTPIGNSPLHF.